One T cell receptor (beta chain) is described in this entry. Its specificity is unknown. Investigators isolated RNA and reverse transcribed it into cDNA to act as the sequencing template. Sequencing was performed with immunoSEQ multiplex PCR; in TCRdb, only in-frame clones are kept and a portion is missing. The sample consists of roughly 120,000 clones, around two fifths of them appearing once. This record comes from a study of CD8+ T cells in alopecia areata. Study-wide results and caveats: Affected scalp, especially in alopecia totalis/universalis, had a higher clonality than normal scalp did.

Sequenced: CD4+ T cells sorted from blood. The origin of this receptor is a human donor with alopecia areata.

The DNA of the CDR3 is TGCGCCAGCAGCAAACTAGCGGGGCCTGACAATGAGCAGTTCTTC. Translated: CASSKLAGPDNEQFF. J is TRBJ2-1 and V is TRBV5-1, with 10 positions matching TRBD2. V lost 4 bases, J lost 5 bases, and 6 bases stayed unmatched. This CDR3 contains 15 residues. Germline assignment: CDR1 SGHRS and CDR2 YFSETQ.